One sample yielded the 32 T cell receptor beta chains listed below, sequenced in a study of blood T cell repertoires in COVID-19. This table comes from immunoSEQ multiplex PCR, and its TCRdb copy is limited to in-frame clones, with some not included. The sample gives 200,000 or so clones, under 90% of which show up once; less than 2% is in the top ten. Sequenced sample: PBMCs or T cells enriched from blood (not recorded which). All receptors come from a man between 60 and 75 years old who had recovered from COVID-19.

The table lists this clone with a count of one. The chain recombines TRBV7-6 with TRBJ2-7, with D possibly being TRBD1 (6 bases). The CDR3 is 14 residues long. Trimming took off 1 base at V and 3 bases at J, with 10 bases between the two ends. Germline values: CDR1 SGHVS, CDR2 FNYEAQ. As DNA, the CDR3 is TGTGCCAGCAGCTTAGGGGGGCAGAACTACGAGCAGTACTTC. It translates to CASSLGGQNYEQYF. Together with reference TRBV7-6 and TRBJ2-7, the CDR3 gives the full variable domain: GAGVSQSPRYKVTKRGQDVALRCDPISGHVSLYWYRQALGQGPEFLTYFNYEAQQDKSGLPNDRFSAERPEGSISTLTIQRTEQRDSAMYRCASSLGGQNYEQYFGPGTRLTVT.

The rearrangement links TRBV7-3 to TRBJ1-1; D gene uncertain. Trimming pared 1 base from V and 3 bases from J, leaving 6 bases between. The CDR3 spans 13 residues. Germline values: CDR1 SGHTA, CDR2 FQGTGA. The CDR3 bases are TGTGCCAGCAGCTTAATTGCGTACACTGAAGCTTTCTTT. It codes for CASSLIAYTEAFF. The complete variable domain, with remaining parts taken from reference TRBV7-3 and TRBJ1-1, reads GAGVSQTPSNKVTEKGKYVELRCDPISGHTALYWYRQSLGQGPEFLIYFQGTGAADDSGLPNDRFFAVRPEGSVSTLKIQRTERGDSAVYLCASSLIAYTEAFFGQGTRLTVV.

The V call is TRBV19, the J call TRBJ1-5, with 8 bases lining up with TRBD1. Germline trimming cut 6 bases from V and 6 bases from J; bases unmatched to any gene: 7. The CDR3 covers 14 residues. Germline V gene sequence: CDR1 LNHDA, CDR2 SQIVND (reference sequence). In nucleotides, the CDR3 is TGTGCCAGTAGGTTTGGACAGGGTACTCAGCCCCAGCATTTT. Translating it yields CASRFGQGTQPQHF.

The rearrangement uses TRBV10-3 and TRBJ2-2, with TRBD1 matching over 7 bases. The CDR3 is made up of 14 amino acids. Germline assignment: CDR1 ENHRY and CDR2 SYGVKD. This CDR3 reads CASEPGTDTGELFF. The CDR3, as DNA: TGTGCATCCGAGCCAGGGACAGATACCGGGGAGCTGTTTTTT.

Comments on this clone: This same CDR3 is encoded by further DNA sequences in the sample. This sequence joins TRBV6-4 and TRBJ2-3, with TRBD2 matching 9 bases. CDR1 is MRHNA, CDR2 SNTAGT, per germline. The CDR3 is made up of 15 amino acids. V lost 3 bases and J lost 2; bases outside the gene matches: 3. In DNA form, the CDR3 reads TGTGCCAGCAGTGATAGCGGGGGCTACACAGATACGCAGTATTTT. Protein sequence: CASSDSGGYTDTQYF.

This clone was picked up a small number of times. V gene TRBV7-8 combines with J gene TRBJ2-3; 16 nucleotides match TRBD2. The CDR3 extends over 16 amino acids. Germline V gene sequence: CDR1 SGHVS, CDR2 FQNEAQ. V shed 5 bases and J 4 bases; nucleotides not matched to a gene: 3. CDR3 DNA: TGTGCCAGCAGCCCCGGGACTAGCGGGGGGGCAGATACGCAGTATTTT. This encodes CASSPGTSGGADTQYF.

The rearrangement joins TRBV2 to TRBJ1-5, with a weak D call TRBD1 (5 bases). The V end was cut by 5 bases, the J end by 5 bases, with 13 bases between. Germline lookup yields CDR1 SNHLY and CDR2 FYNNEI. This CDR3 spans 14 amino acids. CDR3 coding DNA: TGTGCCAGCAGTCCGGGAGGGACGGATCAGCCCCAGCATTTT. Its translation is CASSPGGTDQPQHF.

V gene TRBV19 combines with J gene TRBJ1-2; D perhaps matches TRBD1 (6 bases). Between the trimmed V and J ends, which lost 5 bases and 5 bases, there was a span of 12 bases. Germline V gene lookup returns CDR1 LNHDA and CDR2 SQIVND (reference sequence). This CDR3 region has 13 residues. In nucleotides, the CDR3 is TGTGCCAGTAGTTATCTGGACAGATATGGCTACACCTTC. This encodes CASSYLDRYGYTF.

V gene TRBV3-1 (or the pseudogene TRBV3-2) combines with J gene TRBJ1-1; TRBD1 matches at 9 bases. Per germline, CDR1 LGHDT and CDR2 YNNKEL (reference sequence). J was trimmed by 7 bases and V by 5 bases; bases with no gene match: 5. This CDR3 is built from 13 residues. The CDR3, as DNA: TGTGCCAGCAGCACCCGACAGGGGGGTGAAGCTTTCTTT. This gives the protein CASSTRQGGEAFF.

The chain uses TRBV3-1 (or the pseudogene TRBV3-2) and TRBJ1-3; D perhaps matches TRBD1 (5 bases). Between the trimmed V and J ends, which lost 4 bases and 3 bases, there was a span of 16 bases. Germline loops: CDR1 LGHDT, CDR2 YNNKEL (reference sequence). The CDR3 consists of 16 residues. CDR3 residues: CASSLNPGLVGNTIYF. The CDR3, as DNA: TGTGCCAGCAGCCTAAATCCGGGACTAGTTGGAAACACCATATATTTT.

The rearrangement uses TRBV27 and TRBJ2-7; 10 nucleotides line up with TRBD1. V lost 7 bases, J lost 7 bases, and 16 bases stayed unmatched. CDR1 is MNHEY and CDR2 is SMNVEV in the germline V gene (reference sequence). The CDR3 sequence is 16 residues long. Written as DNA, the CDR3 is TGTGCCAGCACCCCCCGGGCGAGACAGGGGGCTGGGGAGCAGTACTTC. It is translated as CASTPRARQGAGEQYF.

This chain links TRBV14 with TRBJ1-1, with D perhaps matching TRBD1 (5 bases). The length of the CDR3 is 13 residues. Germline CDR1 SGHDN, CDR2 FVKESK. Trimming removed 5 bases at V and 6 bases at J, with 13 bases between. In DNA, the CDR3 is TGTGCCAGCAGCTCGACAACAGGCGCTGAAGCTTTCTTT. As protein: CASSSTTGAEAFF.

This chain connects TRBV3-1 (or the pseudogene TRBV3-2) to TRBJ1-5; TRBD1 might be the D (5 bases). Germline values: CDR1 LGHDT, CDR2 YNNKEL (reference sequence). V dropped 4 bases and J dropped 2 bases, with 15 bases sitting between them. This CDR3 comprises 16 residues. The chain's CDR3 is CASSPGRGGGNQPQHF. In nucleotides, the CDR3 is TGTGCCAGCAGCCCCGGGCGGGGGGGAGGCAATCAGCCCCAGCATTTT.

This clone was counted only a few times. The chain joins TRBV19 to TRBJ1-2, with TRBD1 as a possible D gene (6 bases). The germline gives CDR1 LNHDA, CDR2 SQIVND (reference sequence). Trimming took 4 bases from V and 6 from J, leaving 15 bases between them. The CDR3 spans 14 residues. The CDR3 bases are TGTGCCAGTAGTAGGGGCGGGGGCTTTGATGGCTACACCTTC. The encoded protein is CASSRGGGFDGYTF.

This rearrangement joins TRBV5-1 to TRBJ2-5, with a tentative D call TRBD1 (5 bases). Germline loops: CDR1 SGHRS, CDR2 YFSETQ. This CDR3 contains 14 residues. The V end lost 7 bases, the J end lost 0 bases, and 13 bases lay between the germline ends. The CDR3 DNA sequence: TGCGCCAGCCGTGAAAACAGGAACCAAGAGACCCAGTACTTC. Protein: CASRENRNQETQYF.

The CDR3 region has the DNA TGTGCCAGCAGCAGGGAAGAAGGGGGTACTGAAGCTTTCTTT. Protein product: CASSREEGGTEAFF. The chain carries TRBV7-2 and TRBJ1-1; TRBD1 might be the D (6 bases). V was cut by 5 bases and J by 5 bases, with 15 bases left in between. Germline-derived CDR1 and CDR2 are SGHTA and FQGNSA. The CDR3 has 14 amino acids.

The chain joins TRBV27 to TRBJ1-3, with D uncertain. CDR3 length: 11 amino acids. Germline-derived CDR1 and CDR2 are MNHEY and SMNVEV (reference sequence). Trimming removed 7 bases from V and 7 bases from J, with 8 bases in between. The CDR3: CASKSRNTIYF. The CDR3 region has the DNA TGTGCCAGCAAGTCCCGGAACACCATATATTTT.

This rearrangement joins TRBV2 to TRBJ2-7; 7 nucleotides line up with TRBD2. Germline CDR1 is SNHLY and CDR2 is FYNNEI. Trimming removed 6 bases from V and 4 bases from J; junction bases left unmatched: 9. The CDR3 consists of 14 residues. CDR3 residues: CASSQPGLPYEQYF. In DNA form, the CDR3 reads TGTGCCAGCAGCCAACCGGGACTACCTTACGAGCAGTACTTC.

The chain has TRBV6-5 and TRBJ2-7; D gene ambiguous. The ends were cut back, 4 bases at V and 1 base at J, with 14 bases in the middle. The CDR3 is 15 residues long. Germline V CDR1 and CDR2: MNHEY, SVGAGI. CDR3 protein: CASSSLTRLSYEQYF. CDR3 nucleotide sequence: TGTGCCAGCAGTTCCCTTACGAGATTGTCCTACGAGCAGTACTTC.

This clone is a singleton in its sample. The rearrangement uses TRBV6-4 and TRBJ2-1, with unresolved D. The CDR3 runs 13 residues. In germline, CDR1 is MRHNA, CDR2 SNTAGT. The germline V and J ends were trimmed by 1 base and 5 bases, with 6 bases remaining between them. CDR3 DNA sequence: TGTGCCAGCAGTGACTTAGTGAACAATGAGCAGTTCTTC. As protein: CASSDLVNNEQFF.

The chain couples TRBV7-8 to TRBJ1-5; 9 nucleotides align to TRBD1. The CDR3 loop spans 15 amino acids. V shed 4 bases, J shed 7 bases, and the junction held 8 bases outside the gene matches. Germline CDR1 reads SGHVS; CDR2 reads FQNEAQ. The CDR3 reads CASSSPTGGGQPQHF. As DNA, the CDR3 is TGTGCCAGCAGCTCCCCGACAGGGGGAGGACAGCCCCAGCATTTT.

V and J are TRBV4-3 and TRBJ1-1; 8 bases align to TRBD1. The CDR3 runs to 17 residues. Trimming at V came to 3 bases and at J to 1 base, leaving 10 bases not matched to a gene. Germline CDR1 and CDR2: LGHNA and YSLEER. CDR3 residues: CASSQYTGGLGNTEAFF. The CDR3 DNA reads as TGCGCCAGCAGCCAGTATACAGGGGGGCTGGGGAACACTGAAGCTTTCTTT.

This clone came up a few times. The chain employs TRBV7-2 and TRBJ2-7; possible D gene TRBD1, 5 bases. Germline loops: CDR1 SGHTA, CDR2 FQGNSA. V lost 3 bases, J lost 2 bases, and 11 bases lay in between. The CDR3 sequence is 14 residues long. CDR3 amino acids: CASSFGAVTYEQYF. CDR3 in DNA: TGTGCCAGCAGCTTTGGGGCTGTAACCTACGAGCAGTACTTC.

This clone has more than one count but fewer than ten. The chain couples TRBV18 to TRBJ1-5; no firm D call. Germline CDR1 KGHSH, CDR2 LQKENI. This CDR3 comprises 14 residues. Trimming shortened V by 6 bases and J by 3 bases, and 12 bases separated the two germline ends. DNA for the CDR3: TGTGCCAGCTCCCCAGCCAGTTTCAATCAGCCCCAGCATTTT. Protein: CASSPASFNQPQHF.

This clone showed up just a few times. The V gene is TRBV5-5, the J gene TRBJ2-1, with TRBD2 matching over 12 bases. V was pared by 6 bases and J by 6 bases, with 7 bases of the junction left unmatched. Germline CDR1 SGHKS, CDR2 YYEKEE (reference sequence). This CDR3 is 15 amino acids long. The chain's CDR3 is CASNLAGGPGNEQFF. CDR3 bases: TGTGCCAGCAACCTAGCGGGGGGGCCGGGCAATGAGCAGTTCTTC. The complete variable domain, with remaining parts taken from reference TRBV5-5 and TRBJ2-1, reads DAGVTQSPTHLIKTRGQQVTLRCSPISGHKSVSWYQQVLGQGPQFIFQYYEKEERGRGNFPDRFSARQFPNYSSELNVNALLLGDSALYLCASNLAGGPGNEQFFGPGTRLTVL.

J is TRBJ2-1 and V is TRBV7-2; D possibly corresponds to TRBD1 (6 bases). Germline V lookup: CDR1 SGHTA, CDR2 FQGNSA. V was pared by 3 bases and J by 4 bases, with 16 bases between. The CDR3 loop spans 16 amino acids. CDR3 residues: CASSLGPGQMYNEQFF. CDR3 coding DNA: TGTGCCAGCAGCTTGGGCCCGGGACAAATGTACAATGAGCAGTTCTTC.

This chain joins TRBV18 and TRBJ2-7, with D unclear. The CDR3 is 12 residues long. Germline CDR1 KGHSH, CDR2 LQKENI. V was clipped by 5 bases and J by 3 bases, with 8 bases between them. CDR3 coding DNA: TGTGCCAGCTCATTCTCAGACTACGAGCAGTACTTC. Protein product: CASSFSDYEQYF.

The rearrangement joins TRBV7-2 to TRBJ1-1, with D tentatively TRBD1 (6 bases). V was trimmed by 2 bases and J by 5 bases, leaving 18 bases between them. Germline CDR1 SGHTA, CDR2 FQGNSA. This CDR3 region has 16 residues. CDR3 protein: CASSLNQAGAGTEAFF. The CDR3 nucleotides are TGTGCCAGCAGCTTAAACCAGGCAGGGGCTGGTACTGAAGCTTTCTTT.

J is TRBJ2-3 and V is TRBV9; a possible D gene is TRBD1 (6 bases). Germline V gene sequence: CDR1 SGDLS, CDR2 YYNGEE. This CDR3 is 17 amino acids long. Between the trimmed V and J ends, which lost 0 bases and 4 bases, there was a span of 18 bases. CDR3 sequence reads: CASSVDWVRGSPDTQYF. DNA of the CDR3: TGTGCCAGCAGCGTAGATTGGGTCAGGGGATCACCAGATACGCAGTATTTT.

The chain couples TRBV5-1 to TRBJ1-2, with D hard to call. V shed 0 bases and J shed 0 bases, with 9 bases lying between them. This CDR3 is 15 amino acids long. Germline assignment: CDR1 SGHRS and CDR2 YFSETQ. CDR3 loop: CASSLGPGTNYGYTF. CDR3 in DNA: TGCGCCAGCAGCTTGGGTCCGGGGACTAACTATGGCTACACCTTC.

The chain carries TRBV6-2 or TRBV6-3 and TRBJ2-2, with 9 nucleotides matching TRBD1. The CDR3 is made up of 15 amino acids. The V gene end was trimmed by 5 bases and the J gene end by 6 bases; junction bases not matched to a gene: 7. Germline lookup yields CDR1 MNHEY and CDR2 SVGEGT. This CDR3 reads CASSQYRGPPGELFF. CDR3 nucleotides: TGTGCCAGCAGTCAGTACAGGGGGCCCCCCGGGGAGCTGTTTTTT.

The chain is built from TRBV18 and TRBJ1-4; weak D call: TRBD1 (6 bases). CDR1 KGHSH and CDR2 LQKENI come from the germline V gene. This CDR3 comprises 14 residues. Trimming removed 3 bases from V and 3 bases from J, with 8 bases in between. CDR3 region: CASSPDSPNEKLFF. CDR3 sequence (DNA): TGTGCCAGCTCACCGGACAGTCCTAATGAAAAACTGTTTTTT. Combining the CDR3 with reference TRBV18 and TRBJ1-4 gives the whole variable domain NAGVMQNPRHLVRRRGQEARLRCSPMKGHSHVYWYRQLPEEGLKFMVYLQKENIIDESGMPKERFSAEFPKEGPSILRIQQVVRGDSAAYFCASSPDSPNEKLFFGSGTQLSVL.